The 5 T cell receptor beta chains in this list originate from one sample, sequenced in a study of CD8 T cells in ankylosing spondylitis. TCRdb redid the calling of the 5' RACE reads with MiXCR, one entry per CDR3 protein. The sample includes just under 350,000 distinct CDR3 sequences, 14% to 15% of them seen just once. Sequencing input: blood, either unsorted or a sorted T cell fraction (not recorded which). The receptors originated from a male donor with ankylosing spondylitis or in good health (not recorded which).

CDR3 amino acids: CSARGTGRQETQYF. CDR3 bases: TGCAGTGCTAGAGGCACAGGGCGTCAAGAGACCCAGTACTTC. J is TRBJ2-5 and V is TRBV20-1, with D maybe TRBD1 (6 bases). With 1 base removed from V and 2 bases from J, the gap between germline ends came to 11 bases. This CDR3 comprises 14 residues. In germline, CDR1 is DFQATT, CDR2 SNEGSKA (reference sequence).

The chain couples TRBV5-1 to TRBJ2-2, with TRBD1 matching 7 bases. The CDR3 has 16 residues. V trimming: 3 bases; J trimming: 5 bases; junction bases outside the gene matches: 10. The germline CDR1 and CDR2 sequences are SGHRS and YFSETQ. In DNA form, the CDR3 reads TGCGCCAGCAGCTCTACCCGGACAGGCGTTACCGGGGAGCTGTTTTTT. It codes for CASSSTRTGVTGELFF.

This clonotype was found a few times. This sequence joins TRBV30 and TRBJ1-2, with TRBD1 matching over 7 bases. There are 14 residues in the CDR3. In germline, CDR1 is GTSNPN, CDR2 SVGIG (reference sequence). V was clipped by 1 base and J by 3 bases; unmatched bases: 5. The CDR3 sequence is CAWSGSRGHYGYTF. Written as DNA, the CDR3 is TGTGCCTGGAGTGGGTCGAGGGGGCACTATGGCTACACCTTC.

This chain joins TRBV4-1 and TRBJ2-7; D is perhaps TRBD1 (5 bases). The CDR3 loop spans 15 amino acids. Germline lookup yields CDR1 MGHRA and CDR2 YSYEKL. V gave up 1 base and J gave up 5 bases, with 15 bases separating them. CDR3 region: CASSQVLAVDNEQYF. Written as DNA, the CDR3 is TGCGCCAGCAGCCAAGTACTGGCGGTGGACAACGAGCAGTACTTC.

CDR3 loop: CASSFSRGWETQYF. The CDR3 nucleotides are TGTGCCAGCAGCTTCTCGCGGGGTTGGGAGACCCAGTACTTC. The gene calls are TRBV7-8 and TRBJ2-5; D possibly corresponds to TRBD2 (6 bases). CDR1 is SGHVS, CDR2 FQNEAQ, per germline. The V gene lost 3 bases and the J gene lost 5 bases, with 13 bases spanning the gap. CDR3 length equals 14 residues.